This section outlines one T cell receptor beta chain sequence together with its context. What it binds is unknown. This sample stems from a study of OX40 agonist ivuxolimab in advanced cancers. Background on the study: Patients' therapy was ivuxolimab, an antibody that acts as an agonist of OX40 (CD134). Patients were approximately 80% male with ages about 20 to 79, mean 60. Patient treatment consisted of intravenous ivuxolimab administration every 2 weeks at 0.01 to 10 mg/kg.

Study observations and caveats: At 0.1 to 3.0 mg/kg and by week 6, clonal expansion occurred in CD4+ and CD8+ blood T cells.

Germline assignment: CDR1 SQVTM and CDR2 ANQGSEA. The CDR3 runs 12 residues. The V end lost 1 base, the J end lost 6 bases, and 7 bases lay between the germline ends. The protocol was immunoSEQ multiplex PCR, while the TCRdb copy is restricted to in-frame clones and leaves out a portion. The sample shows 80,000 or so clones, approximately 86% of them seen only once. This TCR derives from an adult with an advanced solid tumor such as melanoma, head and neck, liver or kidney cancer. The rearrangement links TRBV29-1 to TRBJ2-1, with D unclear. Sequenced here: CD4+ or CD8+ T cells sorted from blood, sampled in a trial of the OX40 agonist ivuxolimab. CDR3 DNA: TGCAGCGTTGAAGCCCTCGGCAATGAGCAGTTCTTC. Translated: CSVEALGNEQFF.